The T cell receptor beta chain described here comes from a study of cytomegalovirus exposure and HLA in healthy donors. Comments on this clone: What it recognizes is unknown.

This CDR3 is 16 amino acids long. When sampled, the donors appeared nominally healthy, though they likely had unrecorded immune exposures. The study, taken as a whole, reports: Researchers reported in a later analysis that a missense DCLRE1C variant was tied to TCR beta V- and J-gene trimming. In an earlier analysis, most TCR beta V segments were productive about 87% or about 30% of the time.

PCR amplification relied on 60 Vbeta primers (plus 13 Jbeta primers). Generated by immunoSEQ multiplex PCR, the TCRdb table keeps only in-frame clones and is missing some. Among 150,000 to 160,000 clones listed, roughly 74% were seen once. This receptor was obtained from a man aged 18 to 29 in good health and CMV-seronegative. The chain carries TRBV21-1 and TRBJ2-1; the tabulated D call, TRBD2, remains unverified against the DNA. TRBV21-1 is noted as a pseudogene. Specimen: PBMCs. The CDR3, as DNA: TGTGCCAGCAGCATTTCGACTAGCGGGGGGAACAATGAGCAGTTCTTC. It specifies CASSISTSGGNNEQFF.